This T cell receptor (beta chain) stems from a study of T cells in Graves' hyperthyroidism and ophthalmopathy. The CDR3 consists of 14 residues. CDR1 is MNHEY and CDR2 is SVGEGT in the germline V gene. The V and J ends lost 9 bases and 4 bases respectively, with 16 bases between them. Researchers took RNA transcripts and amplified the TCR beta CDR3 regions from them. TCR CDR3 underwent first-round RT-PCR with the HTBI primer set. Each CDR3 protein gets one entry after TCRdb re-called the multiplex PCR reads with MiXCR. The repertoire holds 450,000 to 500,000 distinct CDR3 sequences, with roughly 23% as singletons.

Specimen: blood. The sequence came from a woman in her 70s with Graves' ophthalmopathy. This sequence joins TRBV6-2 or TRBV6-3 and TRBJ1-5; perhaps TRBD1 as D (5 bases). The CDR3 loop is CASCGAGSNQPQHF. The CDR3 nucleotides are TGTGCCAGTTGCGGGGCAGGCTCAAATCAGCCCCAGCATTTT.